This TCR beta chain was identified during a study of breast tumors, draining lymph nodes, adjacent tissues. From the multiplex PCR reads, TCRdb called clonotypes with MiXCR, one entry per CDR3 protein. The sample carries tens of thousands of distinct CDR3 sequences, 68% recorded once. As concerns this clonotype: What it recognizes is unknown.

Whole-study results and caveats: Luminal-like breast cancer showed significantly greater tumor-nontumor repertoire similarity than basal-like breast cancer did. Tumor T cell lymph node origin was a supported hypothesis, not proven. Findings are consistent with lymph node origin and intratumoral expansion of most tumor T cells.

Sequenced: tumor-adjacent breast tissue. The TCR sequence derives from a female donor with breast cancer. Some clones in this sample may be carry-over from other donors' samples.

The CDR3 reads CASSGGGVGAPLHF. Here the CDR3 DNA reads TGTGCCAGCAGTGGCGGCGGAGTAGGAGCACCCCTCCACTTT. The J gene is TRBJ1-6, the V gene TRBV2; the D is unclear. The CDR3 runs to 14 residues. V lost 4 bases to trimming and J lost 11 bases, with 15 bases between them. Looked up from germline, CDR1 is SNHLY and CDR2 is FYNNEI.